This T cell receptor beta chain comes out of a study of OX40 agonist ivuxolimab in advanced cancers. Turning to the study itself: Ivuxolimab, which is an agonistic anti-OX40 (CD134) antibody, was administered to the patients. The dose-escalation group included hepatocellular carcinoma, melanoma, renal cell carcinoma and head and neck cancer. Partial responses occurred in Three dose-escalation patients, one with hepatocellular carcinoma and two with cutaneous melanoma. Study-wide points: Clones of CD4+ and CD8+ blood T cells grew by week 6 at doses of 0.1 to 3.0 mg/kg.

The sample holds a few counts of this clone. Its antigen is not known. Germline V gene sequence: CDR1 SEHNR, CDR2 FQNEAQ (reference sequence). The CDR3 spans 15 residues. Between the trimmed V and J ends, which lost 2 bases and 8 bases, there was a span of 15 bases. TCRdb keeps only in-frame clones here, not all; method: immunoSEQ multiplex PCR. The profile shows approximately 84,000 clones, 80% to 95% of them singletons. The chain employs TRBV7-9 and TRBJ1-4, with D possibly matching TRBD1 (5 bases). The origin of this receptor is an adult with an advanced solid tumor such as melanoma, head and neck, liver or kidney cancer. This specimen was CD4+ or CD8+ T cells sorted from blood, taken in a trial of the OX40 agonist ivuxolimab. In DNA, the CDR3 is TGTGCCAGCAGCTTAACGGATCCAGGGAAAGAAAAACTGTTTTTT. Its translation: CASSLTDPGKEKLFF.